Listed below are T cell receptor beta chains from one sample, sequenced in a study of blood T cell repertoires in COVID-19. The table came from immunoSEQ multiplex PCR; TCRdb's copy has only in-frame clones and leaves some out. Of tens of thousands of clones listed, around 90% are singletons. Sequencing was done on a sample of peripheral blood. Receptors were obtained from a woman at least 80 years old with active COVID-19. Each CDR3 is given with its conserved first and last residue. A D gene is named only where the DNA matches it firmly. Rows give clone size only sometimes, using once, few, many, or a class for an expanded clone.

>few|TRBV18|TRBJ1-5|-
CASSPGENQPQHF
TGTGCCAGCTCACCAGGGGAGAATCAGCCCCAGCATTTT
>few|TRBV28|TRBJ1-5|-
CASSSRQVNQPQHF
TGTGCCAGCAGTTCCCGACAGGTCAATCAGCCCCAGCATTTT
>once|TRBV5-1|TRBJ2-7|TRBD1
CASSFEVPGGIDEQYF
TGCGCCAGCAGCTTCGAAGTACCAGGGGGCATAGACGAGCAGTACTTC
>-|TRBV11-2|TRBJ1-2|-
CASSLGGPNGYTF
TGTGCCAGCAGCTTAGGGGGGCCCAATGGCTACACCTTC
>-|TRBV7-8|TRBJ1-1|-
CASSFPPATVNTEAFF
TGTGCCAGCAGCTTCCCCCCTGCTACGGTGAACACTGAAGCTTTCTTT
>-|TRBV27|TRBJ2-3|TRBD2
CASSFTSGGAGSQYF
TGTGCCAGCAGTTTTACTAGCGGGGGGGCCGGATCGCAGTATTTT
>-|TRBV25-1|TRBJ1-1|-
CASSEWTVGTEAFF
TGTGCCAGCAGTGAATGGACAGTGGGCACTGAAGCTTTCTTT
>-|TRBV7-9|TRBJ1-1|-
CASSLQGNTEAFF
TGTGCCAGCAGCTTACAGGGGAACACTGAAGCTTTCTTT
>-|TRBV6-6|TRBJ2-5|-
CASSYSPTGHQETQYF
TGTGCCAGCAGTTACTCCCCGACAGGTCATCAAGAGACCCAGTACTTC
>-|TRBV7-9|TRBJ2-7|TRBD1
CASIYGTGVYEQYF
TGTGCCAGCATATACGGGACAGGAGTCTACGAGCAGTACTTC
>-|TRBV7-8|TRBJ1-2|-
CASSRGGEAVGYTF
TGTGCCAGCAGCCGAGGGGGGGAGGCAGTCGGCTACACCTTC
>-|TRBV7-2|TRBJ1-1|-
CASSFAGEGTEAFF
TGTGCCAGCAGCTTCGCCGGGGAGGGGACTGAAGCTTTCTTT
>-|TRBV2|TRBJ1-6|TRBD1
CASSDRDSYNSPLHF
TGTGCCAGCAGTGACCGGGACAGCTATAATTCACCCCTCCACTTT
>-|TRBV19|TRBJ2-1|-
CASSISAGVPYNEQFF
TGTGCCAGTAGTATCTCAGCAGGGGTCCCCTACAATGAGCAGTTCTTC
>-|TRBV4-2|TRBJ2-5|TRBD2
CASSNPGLARYF
TGTGCCAGCAGCAATCCGGGACTAGCTCGGTACTTC
>-|TRBV27|TRBJ1-6|-
CASSQGNSPLHF
TGTGCCAGCAGTCAGGGGAACTCACCCCTCCACTTT
>-|TRBV27|TRBJ2-1|TRBD2
CASSPLAVSYNEQFF
TGTGCCAGCAGTCCTCTAGCGGTCTCCTACAATGAGCAGTTCTTC
>-|TRBV4-1|TRBJ1-3|TRBD1
CASSQDRGNTIYF
TGCGCCAGCAGCCAGGACAGGGGAAACACCATATATTTT
>-|TRBV30|TRBJ2-7|TRBD1
CAWERTGSAYEQYF
TGTGCCTGGGAAAGGACAGGGTCTGCCTACGAGCAGTACTTC
>-|TRBV6-2/TRBV6-3|TRBJ1-6|-
CASSLLEGRSPLHF
TGTGCCAGCAGTTTGTTGGAGGGTCGTTCACCCCTCCACTTT
>-|TRBV30|TRBJ1-6|-
CAWENPGPLHF
TGTGCCTGGGAAAATCCAGGACCCCTCCACTTT
>medium-sized|TRBV30|TRBJ2-7|-
CAWSVVRDYEQYF
TGTGCCTGGAGTGTAGTCAGGGACTACGAGCAGTACTTC
>once|TRBV28|TRBJ1-2|TRBD1
CASSLLGGQASGYTF
TGTGCCAGCAGTTTGTTAGGGGGACAGGCGTCGGGCTACACCTTC
>-|TRBV28|TRBJ2-7|-
CASSAHPSYGQYF
TGTGCCAGCAGTGCCCACCCTAGCTACGGACAGTACTTC
>-|TRBV5-1|TRBJ2-5|TRBD2
CASSPRRTSGGPTGAQYF
TGCGCCAGCAGCCCCCGGAGGACTAGCGGGGGACCAACAGGGGCCCAGTACTTC
>-|TRBV29-1|TRBJ2-7|TRBD2
CSVEWSLAGGPYEQYF
TGCAGCGTTGAATGGTCACTAGCGGGGGGACCCTACGAGCAGTACTTC
>once|TRBV30|TRBJ1-2|-
CAWSPGEGRLYGYTF
TGTGCCTGGAGCCCCGGGGAGGGCCGGCTCTATGGCTACACCTTC
>-|TRBV4-3|TRBJ2-1|TRBD2
CASSPMESGDSYNEQFF
TGCGCCAGCAGCCCCATGGAGAGCGGGGATTCCTACAATGAGCAGTTCTTC
>few|TRBV4-3|TRBJ2-2|TRBD2
CASSQHPSGTNTGELFF
TGCGCCAGCAGCCAACACCCTAGCGGAACGAACACCGGGGAGCTGTTTTTT
>-|TRBV5-1|TRBJ2-7|-
CASSLLVGDTYEQYF
TGCGCCAGCAGCTTGTTAGTTGGAGATACCTACGAGCAGTACTTC
>once|TRBV6-5|TRBJ2-5|TRBD1
CASSQTGTGGTQYF
TGTGCCAGCAGTCAAACCGGGACAGGGGGGACCCAGTACTTC
>-|TRBV9|TRBJ1-6|TRBD1
CASSVGWEGGRALHF
TGTGCCAGCAGCGTAGGATGGGAAGGGGGCCGAGCCCTCCACTTT